This T cell receptor (beta chain) was retrieved from a study of OX40 agonist ivuxolimab in advanced cancers. Across the study: Ivuxolimab is an agonistic anti-OX40 (CD134) antibody, and patients were treated with it. Regarding the study as a whole: Expanded clones tended on average to be more numerous among CD8+ T cells than CD4+.

Details on this clone: The antigen remains undetermined.

The germline gives CDR1 SGHTA, CDR2 FQGNSA. The V segment lost 5 bases and the J segment 6 bases; nucleotides outside the gene matches: 3. This CDR3 region has 13 residues. Measured with immunoSEQ multiplex PCR; TCRdb has only the in-frame clones, and not every one. The sample yields tens of thousands of clones, roughly nine tenths seen once. The chain joins TRBV7-2 to TRBJ2-1; 8 bases align to TRBD2. The receptor was derived from an adult with an advanced solid tumor such as melanoma, head and neck, liver or kidney cancer. This specimen was CD4+ or CD8+ T cells sorted from blood, taken in a trial of the OX40 agonist ivuxolimab. CDR3 amino acids: CASSRLAINEQFF. In DNA form, the CDR3 reads TGTGCCAGCAGCCGACTAGCGATCAATGAGCAGTTCTTC. Full variable domain (outside the CDR3, taken from reference TRBV7-2 and TRBJ2-1): GAGVSQSPSNKVTEKGKDVELRCDPISGHTALYWYRQSLGQGLEFLIYFQGNSAPDKSGLPSDRFSAERTGGSVSTLTIQRTQQEDSAVYLCASSRLAINEQFFGPGTRLTVL.